Presented here are 24 T cell receptor beta chains from one specimen sequenced in a study of control samples from healthy donors and cancer patients. The table came from immunoSEQ multiplex PCR; TCRdb's copy has only in-frame clones and leaves some out. In the table there are 190,000 or so clones, 85% to 95% of which are singletons. Sample: blood. These receptors originate from a man aged 18 to 29 in good health.

The CDR3: CASSSRTGSTYGYTF. In DNA, the CDR3 is TGTGCCAGCAGCTCCAGGACAGGAAGTACATATGGCTACACCTTC. V usage is TRBV7-2 and J usage is TRBJ1-2; 7 nucleotides match TRBD1. The CDR3 totals 15 residues. The germline gives CDR1 SGHTA, CDR2 FQGNSA. V lost 4 bases and J lost 5; bases outside the gene matches: 10.

V and J are TRBV24-1 and TRBJ1-6, with D unresolved. The germline CDR1 and CDR2 sequences are KGHDR and SFDVKD. Trimming took off 1 base at V and 1 base at J, with 13 bases between the two ends. The length of the CDR3 is 18 residues. CDR3 in DNA: TGTGCCACCAGTGATTTAGGCAGCATATGTTCCTATAATTCACCCCTCCACTTT. Amino acid sequence: CATSDLGSICSYNSPLHF.

This clone was counted a few times. V usage is TRBV6-5 and J usage is TRBJ2-1; 8 bases are a match to TRBD1. The V segment lost 8 bases and the J segment 10 bases; nucleotides outside the gene matches: 13. Germline CDR1 and CDR2: MNHEY and SVGAGI. This CDR3 has 14 amino acids. The CDR3 coding sequence is TGTGCCAGCTCGGTATTCGACAGGGGCCCCGAGCAGTTCTTC. Amino acids: CASSVFDRGPEQFF.

V usage is TRBV19 and J usage is TRBJ2-6; the match to TRBD2 covers 14 bases. Per the germline V gene, CDR1 is LNHDA and CDR2 is SQIVND (reference sequence). V trimming: 3 bases; J trimming: 2 bases; junction bases outside the gene matches: 12. The length of the CDR3 is 21 residues. The DNA of the CDR3 is TGTGCCAGTAGTATTTTAGGGGAGACTAGCGGGGGGGCCGCTGGGGCCAACGTCCTGACTTTC. Encoded protein: CASSILGETSGGAAGANVLTF.

J is TRBJ2-7 and V is TRBV5-1; 7 bases map to TRBD1. This CDR3 comprises 14 residues. The V segment lost 3 bases and the J segment 6 bases; nucleotides outside the gene matches: 9. CDR1 and CDR2 (germline): SGHRS, YFSETQ. This CDR3 is CASSYRDRHFEQYF. In DNA form, the CDR3 reads TGCGCCAGCAGCTATCGGGACAGACACTTCGAGCAGTACTTC.

The chain links TRBV28 to TRBJ1-3; D remains ambiguous. V was shortened by 3 bases and J by 4 bases, with 10 bases between the two germline ends. There are 14 residues in the CDR3. The germline V gene has CDR1 MDHEN and CDR2 SYDVKM. The CDR3 is CASSFGSRGNTIYF. The CDR3 nucleotides are TGTGCCAGCAGTTTTGGATCTAGGGGAAACACCATATATTTT.

On this clone itself: The identical CDR3 is also encoded by other nucleotide sequences in the sample. The chain couples TRBV18 to TRBJ2-3; D gene ambiguous. Per germline, CDR1 KGHSH and CDR2 LQKENI. V was cut by 6 bases and J by 2 bases, with 6 bases left in between. CDR3 length equals 12 residues. DNA for the CDR3: TGTGCCAGCTCCCCCAACACAGATACGCAGTATTTT. Translating it yields CASSPNTDTQYF.

This clone was recorded once. This chain connects TRBV6-5 to TRBJ2-7; 13 nucleotides line up with TRBD2. This CDR3 spans 13 amino acids. The germline V gene encodes CDR1 MNHEY and CDR2 SVGAGI. V trimming: 7 bases; J trimming: 6 bases; junction bases outside the gene matches: 3. The CDR3, as DNA: TGTGCCAGCAAGACTAGCGGGGGGCGCGAGCAGTACTTC. Amino acid sequence: CASKTSGGREQYF.

The rearrangement joins TRBV10-2 to TRBJ2-2; tentative D call: TRBD2 (6 bases). Deletions cut 8 bases from V and 0 bases from J, with 7 bases between. The length of the CDR3 is 13 residues. Germline CDR1 is WSHSY and CDR2 is SAAADI. CDR3 amino acids: CASRGSNTGELFF. As DNA, the CDR3 is TGCGCCAGCCGGGGGTCGAACACCGGGGAGCTGTTTTTT.

The table lists this clone with a count of one. The chain is built from TRBV5-6 and TRBJ1-3; D call uncertain. The CDR3 consists of 15 residues. Germline V gene lookup returns CDR1 SGHDT and CDR2 YYEEEE. The germline V and J ends were trimmed by 3 bases and 0 bases, with 10 bases remaining between them. This chain's CDR3 is CASSSLDISGNTIYF. DNA of the CDR3: TGTGCCAGCAGCTCCTTAGACATCTCTGGAAACACCATATATTTT.

This clone was seen a single time. This chain connects TRBV7-9 to TRBJ2-1; D might be TRBD1 or TRBD2, each matching 5 bases. Germline-derived CDR1 and CDR2 are SEHNR and FQNEAQ (reference sequence). The V end was cut by 5 bases, the J end by 2 bases, with 13 bases between. The CDR3 sequence is 15 residues long. DNA of the CDR3: TGTGCCAGCAGCCCGGGGACCAAGCCCTACAATGAGCAGTTCTTC. Protein: CASSPGTKPYNEQFF. Filled out from reference TRBV7-9 and TRBJ2-1, the complete variable domain reads DTGVSQNPRHKITKRGQNVTFRCDPISEHNRLYWYRQTLGQGPEFLTYFQNEAQLEKSRLLSDRFSAERPKGSFSTLEIQRTEQGDSAMYLCASSPGTKPYNEQFFGPGTRLTVL.

J is TRBJ1-3 and V is TRBV5-1, with D perhaps TRBD1 (5 bases). Germline CDR1 reads SGHRS; CDR2 reads YFSETQ. Between the trimmed V and J ends, which lost 1 base and 4 bases, there was a span of 12 bases. The CDR3 extends over 15 amino acids. CDR3 coding DNA: TGCGCCAGCAGCTTGAATGGGGCCGGAGGAAACACCATATATTTT. The encoded protein is CASSLNGAGGNTIYF.

This rearrangement joins TRBV10-3 to TRBJ1-2; weak D call: TRBD1 (6 bases). V was shortened by 0 bases and J by 4 bases, with 12 bases between the two germline ends. Germline CDR1 reads ENHRY; CDR2 reads SYGVKD. This CDR3 region has 15 residues. In DNA, the CDR3 is TGTGCCATCAGTGAGTCAGGGGGGCGACTCTATGGCTACACCTTC. Residues: CAISESGGRLYGYTF.

Note on this clone: The junction shows a germline mismatch at one end, possibly a read error. The J gene is TRBJ1-1, the V gene TRBV20-1; D gene uncertain. The germline gives CDR1 DFQATT, CDR2 SNEGSKA (reference sequence). The CDR3 is 10 residues long. For the CDR3, the DNA is TGCAGTGCCTACTCGTTGGCTTCCGTCTTT. This encodes CSAYSLASVF.

The chain links TRBV6-2 or TRBV6-3 to TRBJ1-5; 10 nucleotides line up with TRBD1. V trimming: 5 bases; J trimming: 1 base; junction bases outside the gene matches: 8. The CDR3 extends over 17 amino acids. Germline V gene lookup returns CDR1 MNHEY and CDR2 SVGEGT. This CDR3 is CASSPDRGRGSNQPQHF. The CDR3 bases are TGTGCCAGCAGTCCAGACAGGGGGCGAGGGAGCAATCAGCCCCAGCATTTT.

This clone was found once. The rearrangement joins TRBV11-2 to TRBJ2-5; D not certain. Per germline, CDR1 SGHAT and CDR2 FQNNGV. The CDR3 sequence is 12 residues long. Trimming left V 4 bases short and J 1 base short, with 4 bases between. The CDR3 loop is CASSSTQETQYF. CDR3 nucleotide sequence: TGTGCCAGCAGCTCGACCCAAGAGACCCAGTACTTC.

J is TRBJ2-1 and V is TRBV4-1, with TRBD2 matching over 11 bases. Germline assignment: CDR1 MGHRA and CDR2 YSYEKL. The ends lost 5 bases at V and 5 bases at J; junction bases unmatched: 8. The CDR3 length is 16 residues. CDR3 in amino acids: CASSARLAGINNEQFF. As DNA, the CDR3 is TGCGCCAGCAGCGCTCGACTAGCGGGGATAAACAATGAGCAGTTCTTC.

The sample holds one count of this clone. This rearrangement joins TRBV7-9 to TRBJ1-4; unclear D gene. V dropped 0 bases and J dropped 7 bases, with 6 bases sitting between them. The CDR3 spans 13 residues. The germline CDR1 and CDR2 sequences are SEHNR and FQNEAQ (reference sequence). CDR3 amino acids: CASSLAQTEKLFF. CDR3 DNA: TGTGCCAGCAGCTTAGCTCAGACTGAAAAACTGTTTTTT.

In its sample, this clone was seen once. This chain links TRBV24-1 with TRBJ1-1; D remains unclear. V lost 5 bases, J lost 1 base, and 7 bases lay in between. This CDR3 is 13 amino acids long. Germline CDR1 is KGHDR and CDR2 is SFDVKD. The CDR3 sequence: CATSAYANTEAFF. CDR3 nucleotide sequence: TGTGCCACCAGTGCTTACGCGAACACTGAAGCTTTCTTT.

This sequence joins TRBV18 and TRBJ2-3; no reliable D call. This CDR3 is 11 amino acids long. Per the germline V gene, CDR1 is KGHSH and CDR2 is LQKENI. The ends were cut back, 8 bases at V and 3 bases at J, with 6 bases in the middle. The CDR3 reads CASLATDTQYF. DNA of the CDR3: TGTGCCAGCCTTGCTACAGATACGCAGTATTTT. Full variable domain (rest looked up from reference TRBV18 and TRBJ2-3): NAGVMQNPRHLVRRRGQEARLRCSPMKGHSHVYWYRQLPEEGLKFMVYLQKENIIDESGMPKERFSAEFPKEGPSILRIQQVVRGDSAAYFCASLATDTQYFGPGTRLTVL.

The rearrangement uses TRBV18 and TRBJ1-5, with TRBD1 as a possible D gene (5 bases). V was shortened by 3 bases and J by 3 bases, with 12 bases between the two germline ends. From germline, CDR1 is KGHSH and CDR2 LQKENI. The CDR3 loop spans 15 amino acids. The CDR3 is CASSPGHNTNQPQHF. Written as DNA, the CDR3 is TGTGCCAGCTCACCGGGGCACAATACCAATCAGCCCCAGCATTTT.

This sequence joins TRBV5-1 and TRBJ1-3; D not resolved. Trimming shortened V by 0 bases and J by 4 bases, and 5 bases separated the two germline ends. CDR1 is SGHRS, CDR2 YFSETQ, per germline. The CDR3 extends over 13 amino acids. In nucleotides, the CDR3 is TGCGCCAGCAGCTTGGCCGCGGGAAACACCATATATTTT. As protein: CASSLAAGNTIYF.

The chain recombines TRBV5-1 with TRBJ1-4, with 10 bases that match TRBD1. V was clipped by 3 bases and J by 8 bases; unmatched bases: 4. CDR1 and CDR2 from the germline V gene are SGHRS and YFSETQ. This CDR3 comprises 14 residues. The CDR3 sequence is CASSSGTGDEKLFF. CDR3 coding DNA: TGCGCCAGCAGCTCCGGGACAGGGGACGAAAAACTGTTTTTT.

J is TRBJ1-2 and V is TRBV7-2; D gene unclear. Trimming removed 2 bases from V and 8 bases from J, with 9 bases in between. The germline V gene has CDR1 SGHTA and CDR2 FQGNSA. The CDR3 loop spans 12 amino acids. In nucleotides, the CDR3 is TGTGCCAGCAGCTTAAGGGCTAGGGGCTACACCTTC. It encodes CASSLRARGYTF.